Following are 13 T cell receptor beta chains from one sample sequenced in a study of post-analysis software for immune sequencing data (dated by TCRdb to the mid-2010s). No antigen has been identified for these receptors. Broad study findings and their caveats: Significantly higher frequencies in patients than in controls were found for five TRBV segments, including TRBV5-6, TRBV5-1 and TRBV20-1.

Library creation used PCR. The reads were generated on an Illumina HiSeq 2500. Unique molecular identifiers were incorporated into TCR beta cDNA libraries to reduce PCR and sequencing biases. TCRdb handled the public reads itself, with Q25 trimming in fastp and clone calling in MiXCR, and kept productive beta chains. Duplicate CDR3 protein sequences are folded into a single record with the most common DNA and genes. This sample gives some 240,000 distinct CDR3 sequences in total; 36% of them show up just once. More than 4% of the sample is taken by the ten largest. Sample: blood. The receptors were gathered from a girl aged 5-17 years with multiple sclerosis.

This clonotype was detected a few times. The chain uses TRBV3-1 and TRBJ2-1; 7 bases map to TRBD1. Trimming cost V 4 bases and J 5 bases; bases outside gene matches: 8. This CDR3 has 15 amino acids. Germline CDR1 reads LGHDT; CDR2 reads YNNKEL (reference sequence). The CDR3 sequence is CASSPGQKRNNEQFF. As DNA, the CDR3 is TGTGCCAGCAGCCCGGGACAGAAAAGAAACAATGAGCAGTTCTTC.

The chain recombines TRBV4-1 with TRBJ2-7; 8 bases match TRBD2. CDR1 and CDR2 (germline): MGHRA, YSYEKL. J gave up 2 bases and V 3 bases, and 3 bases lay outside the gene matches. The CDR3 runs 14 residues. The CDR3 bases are TGCGCCAGCAGCCAGGGACTAGGGGCCTACGAGCAGTACTTC. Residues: CASSQGLGAYEQYF.

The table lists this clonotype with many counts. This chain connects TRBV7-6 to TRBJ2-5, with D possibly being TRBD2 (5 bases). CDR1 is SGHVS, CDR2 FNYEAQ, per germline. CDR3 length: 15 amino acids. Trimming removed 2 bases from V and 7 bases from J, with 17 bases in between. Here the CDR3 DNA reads TGTGCCAGCAGCTTAACTACTAGTTCCGTCGGGACCCAGTACTTC. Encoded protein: CASSLTTSSVGTQYF. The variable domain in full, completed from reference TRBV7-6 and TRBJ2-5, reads GAGVSQSPRYKVTKRGQDVALRCDPISGHVSLYWYRQALGQGPEFLTYFNYEAQQDKSGLPNDRFSAERPEGSISTLTIQRTEQRDSAMYRCASSLTTSSVGTQYFGPGTRLLVL.

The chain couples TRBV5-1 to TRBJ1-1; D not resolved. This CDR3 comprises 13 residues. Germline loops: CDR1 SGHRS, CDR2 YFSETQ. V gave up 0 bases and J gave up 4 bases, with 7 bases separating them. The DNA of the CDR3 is TGCGCCAGCAGCTTGGACAGCTTCACTGAAGCTTTCTTT. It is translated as CASSLDSFTEAFF.

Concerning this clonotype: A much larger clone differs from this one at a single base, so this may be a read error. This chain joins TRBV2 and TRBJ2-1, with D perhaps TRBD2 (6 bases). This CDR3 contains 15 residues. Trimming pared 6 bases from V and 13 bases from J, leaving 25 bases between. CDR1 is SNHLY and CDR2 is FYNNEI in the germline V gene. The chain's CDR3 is CASSAAWGEGETQFF. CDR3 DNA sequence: TGTGCCAGCAGCGCCGCCTGGGGGGAAGGAGAGACCCAGTTCTTC.

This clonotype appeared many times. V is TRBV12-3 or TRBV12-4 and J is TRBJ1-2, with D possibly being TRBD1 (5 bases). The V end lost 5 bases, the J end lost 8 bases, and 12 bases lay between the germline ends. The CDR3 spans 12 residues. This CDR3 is CASSGEGQGYTF. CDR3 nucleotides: TGTGCCAGCAGTGGGGAGGGGCAGGGCTACACCTTC.

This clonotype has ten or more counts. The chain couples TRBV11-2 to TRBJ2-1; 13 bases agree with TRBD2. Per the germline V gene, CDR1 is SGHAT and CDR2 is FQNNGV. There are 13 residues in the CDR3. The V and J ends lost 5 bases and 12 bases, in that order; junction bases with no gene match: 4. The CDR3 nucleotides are TGTGCCAGCAGCCGGGGACTAGCGGGACGGCAGTTCTTC. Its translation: CASSRGLAGRQFF.

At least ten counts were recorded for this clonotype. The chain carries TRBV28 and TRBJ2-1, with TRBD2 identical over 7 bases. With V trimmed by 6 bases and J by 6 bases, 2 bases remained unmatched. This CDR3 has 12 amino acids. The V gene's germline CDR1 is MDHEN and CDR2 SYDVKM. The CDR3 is CASSREGNEQFF. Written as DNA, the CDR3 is TGTGCCAGCAGCAGGGAGGGCAATGAGCAGTTCTTC. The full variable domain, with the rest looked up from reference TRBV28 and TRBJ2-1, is DVKVTQSSRYLVKRTGEKVFLECVQDMDHENMFWYRQDPGLGLRLIYFSYDVKMKEKGDIPEGYSVSREKKERFSLILESASTNQTSMYLCASSREGNEQFFGPGTRLTVL.

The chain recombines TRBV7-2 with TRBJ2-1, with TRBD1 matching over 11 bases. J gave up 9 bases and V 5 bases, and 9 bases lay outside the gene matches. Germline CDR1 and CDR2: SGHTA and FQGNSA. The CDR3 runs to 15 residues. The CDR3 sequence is CASSTRTGGLGEQFF. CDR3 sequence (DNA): TGTGCCAGCAGCACTCGGACAGGGGGCCTCGGTGAGCAGTTCTTC.

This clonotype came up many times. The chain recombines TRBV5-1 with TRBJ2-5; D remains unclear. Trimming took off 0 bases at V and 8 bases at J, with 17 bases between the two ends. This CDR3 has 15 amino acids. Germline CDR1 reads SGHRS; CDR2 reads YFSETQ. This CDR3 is CASSLDMSHGRTQYF. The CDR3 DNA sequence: TGCGCCAGCAGCTTGGATATGAGCCACGGTAGAACCCAGTACTTC.

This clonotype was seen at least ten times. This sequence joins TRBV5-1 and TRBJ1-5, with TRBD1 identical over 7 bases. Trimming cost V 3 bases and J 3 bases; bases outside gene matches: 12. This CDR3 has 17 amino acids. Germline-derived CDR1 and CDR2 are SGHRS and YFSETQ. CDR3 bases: TGCGCCAGCAGCTGGAGGAAAACAGGGGAGATCAATCAGCCCCAGCATTTT. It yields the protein CASSWRKTGEINQPQHF.

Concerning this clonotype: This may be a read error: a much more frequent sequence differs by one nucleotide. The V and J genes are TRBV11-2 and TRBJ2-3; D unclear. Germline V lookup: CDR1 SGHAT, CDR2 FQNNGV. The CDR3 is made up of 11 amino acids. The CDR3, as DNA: TGTGCCAGCAGTGTTACAGATGCGCAGTATTTT. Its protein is CASSVTDAQYF.

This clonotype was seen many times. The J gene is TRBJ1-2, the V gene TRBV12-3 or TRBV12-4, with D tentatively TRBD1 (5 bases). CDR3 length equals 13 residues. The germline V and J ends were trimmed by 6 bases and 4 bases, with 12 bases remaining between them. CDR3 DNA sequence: TGTGCCAGCAGATACCGGGACCGCTATGGCTACACCTTC. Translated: CASRYRDRYGYTF.